The rows below give T cell receptor beta chains drawn from one sample of a study of glioma-infiltrating T cells after dendritic cell vaccination. Profiled with immunoSEQ multiplex PCR; TCRdb holds only in-frame clones, not every one. Of more than 85,000 clones in the sample, more than 75% were seen once. This specimen was blood, taken before dendritic cell vaccination. The receptors shown here come from a human donor with glioblastoma. CDR3s include the opening cysteine and the closing phenylalanine or tryptophan. The D gene is left open where the match is weak. Not every row has a clone size; where given, it reads once, few, many or a size class.

clone_size: NA; cdr3_length: 14; j_call: TRBJ1-6; v_call: TRBV6-1; d_call: NA; cdr3_nt: TGTGCCAGCAGTGAGGGCGCCTATAATTCACCCCTCCACTTT; cdr3_aa: CASSEGAYNSPLHF
clone_size: few; cdr3_length: 14; j_call: TRBJ1-4; v_call: TRBV6-1; d_call: NA; cdr3_nt: TGTGCCAGCAGTGAAGTGCCGCGGAATGAAAAACTGTTTTTT; cdr3_aa: CASSEVPRNEKLFF
clone_size: once; cdr3_length: 14; j_call: TRBJ2-7; v_call: TRBV7-2; d_call: TRBD1; cdr3_nt: TGTGCCAGCAGCGCTAGACAGGGCCCCTACGAGCAGTACTTC; cdr3_aa: CASSARQGPYEQYF
clone_size: NA; cdr3_length: 16; j_call: TRBJ1-6; v_call: TRBV12-2; d_call: NA; cdr3_nt: TGTGCAAGTCGCTCCCCAACGACCCGAGGGAATTCACCCCTCCACTTT; cdr3_aa: CASRSPTTRGNSPLHF
clone_size: NA; cdr3_length: 13; j_call: TRBJ1-2; v_call: TRBV27; d_call: NA; cdr3_nt: TGTGCCAGCACCGACGGGACACCAAGGGGCTACACCTTC; cdr3_aa: CASTDGTPRGYTF
clone_size: NA; cdr3_length: 14; j_call: TRBJ2-3; v_call: TRBV19; d_call: NA; cdr3_nt: TGTGCCAGTAGTAGGTACGGGAGCACAGATACGCAGTATTTT; cdr3_aa: CASSRYGSTDTQYF
clone_size: NA; cdr3_length: 13; j_call: TRBJ2-7; v_call: TRBV11-2; d_call: TRBD1; cdr3_nt: TGTGCCAGCAGCTGGGACAGGGCCTACGAGCAGTACTTC; cdr3_aa: CASSWDRAYEQYF
clone_size: NA; cdr3_length: 14; j_call: TRBJ2-7; v_call: TRBV10-3; d_call: NA; cdr3_nt: TGTGCCATCAGTGAGTGGGGGCAGGGCTACGAGCAGTACTTC; cdr3_aa: CAISEWGQGYEQYF
clone_size: NA; cdr3_length: 12; j_call: TRBJ2-1; v_call: TRBV5-1; d_call: TRBD2; cdr3_nt: TGCGCCAGTAGAGCGGGGAACAATGAGCAGTTCTTC; cdr3_aa: CASRAGNNEQFF
clone_size: few; cdr3_length: 13; j_call: TRBJ2-5; v_call: TRBV11-2; d_call: TRBD2; cdr3_nt: TGTGCCAGCAGTAGAGCTAGCGGGGGGACCACGTACTTC; cdr3_aa: CASSRASGGTTYF
clone_size: NA; cdr3_length: 14; j_call: TRBJ2-7; v_call: TRBV4-3; d_call: NA; cdr3_nt: TGCGCCAGCAGCCAAGGGTGGAGGGGCTACGAGCAGTACTTC; cdr3_aa: CASSQGWRGYEQYF
clone_size: NA; cdr3_length: 15; j_call: TRBJ1-1; v_call: TRBV27; d_call: NA; cdr3_nt: TGTGCCAGCACCCCAAGGGGGGGGATGAACACTGAAGCTTTCTTT; cdr3_aa: CASTPRGGMNTEAFF
clone_size: NA; cdr3_length: 15; j_call: TRBJ2-5; v_call: TRBV15; d_call: TRBD2; cdr3_nt: TGTGCCACCAGCAGAGGCGGGAGGGGAAGAGAGACCCAGTACTTC; cdr3_aa: CATSRGGRGRETQYF
clone_size: NA; cdr3_length: 15; j_call: TRBJ2-5; v_call: TRBV19; d_call: TRBD1; cdr3_nt: TGTGCCAGTACTCCGACAGGGAACCGGAATGAGGCCCAGTACTTC; cdr3_aa: CASTPTGNRNEAQYF
clone_size: NA; cdr3_length: 12; j_call: TRBJ1-1; v_call: TRBV5-6; d_call: NA; cdr3_nt: TGTGCCAGCAGCTTCATGAACACTGAAGCTTTCTTT; cdr3_aa: CASSFMNTEAFF
clone_size: NA; cdr3_length: 14; j_call: TRBJ1-2; v_call: TRBV5-1; d_call: NA; cdr3_nt: TGCGCCAGCAGCTTGGCAACAGAAAACTATGGCTACACCTTC; cdr3_aa: CASSLATENYGYTF
clone_size: NA; cdr3_length: 16; j_call: TRBJ1-2; v_call: TRBV19; d_call: TRBD1; cdr3_nt: TGTGCCAGTAGTATAGCCGGAGGACAGGGGGTTGGTGGCTACACCTTC; cdr3_aa: CASSIAGGQGVGGYTF
clone_size: NA; cdr3_length: 15; j_call: TRBJ2-5; v_call: TRBV15; d_call: TRBD2; cdr3_nt: TGTGCCACCAGCAGAGGGGGACTAGCGGAAGAGACCCAGTACTTC; cdr3_aa: CATSRGGLAEETQYF
clone_size: NA; cdr3_length: 14; j_call: TRBJ1-6; v_call: TRBV13; d_call: NA; cdr3_nt: TGTGCCAGCAGACAGGGACGGGAGGGTTCACCCCTCCACTTT; cdr3_aa: CASRQGREGSPLHF
clone_size: NA; cdr3_length: 11; j_call: TRBJ2-3; v_call: TRBV5-1; d_call: TRBD2; cdr3_nt: TGCGCCAGCAGCCTTAGCGGGGGGCCCTGTTTT; cdr3_aa: CASSLSGGPCF
clone_size: NA; cdr3_length: 13; j_call: TRBJ1-4; v_call: TRBV7-8; d_call: NA; cdr3_nt: TGTGCCAGCAGCAGGACCGGGGGTGAAAAACTGTTTTTT; cdr3_aa: CASSRTGGEKLFF
clone_size: few; cdr3_length: 17; j_call: TRBJ1-2; v_call: TRBV9; d_call: TRBD1; cdr3_nt: TGTGCCAGCAGCATTGGGGACAGCCTATCCGTTAACTATGGCTACACCTTC; cdr3_aa: CASSIGDSLSVNYGYTF
clone_size: NA; cdr3_length: 14; j_call: TRBJ1-3; v_call: TRBV6-5; d_call: NA; cdr3_nt: TGTGCCAGCCGCATAGACAACTCTGGAAACACCATATATTTT; cdr3_aa: CASRIDNSGNTIYF
clone_size: NA; cdr3_length: 15; j_call: TRBJ2-7; v_call: TRBV7-6; d_call: TRBD2; cdr3_nt: TGTGCCAGCAGCGCCCTAGCGGGGGCCACCGAGGAGCAGTACTTC; cdr3_aa: CASSALAGATEEQYF
clone_size: few; cdr3_length: 13; j_call: TRBJ2-7; v_call: TRBV10-1; d_call: NA; cdr3_nt: TGCGCCAGCAGTGAGTCAGGGGGACCCGAGCAGTACTTC; cdr3_aa: CASSESGGPEQYF
clone_size: NA; cdr3_length: 15; j_call: TRBJ1-1; v_call: TRBV18; d_call: NA; cdr3_nt: TGTGCCAGCTCATCGTACGGGGAGGGAAACACTGAAGCTTTCTTT; cdr3_aa: CASSSYGEGNTEAFF
clone_size: NA; cdr3_length: 15; j_call: TRBJ1-4; v_call: TRBV6-5; d_call: NA; cdr3_nt: TGTGCCAGCAGTTTAGGGGGGGGCGTAGGTGAAAAACTGTTTTTT; cdr3_aa: CASSLGGGVGEKLFF
clone_size: NA; cdr3_length: 14; j_call: TRBJ2-7; v_call: TRBV6-5; d_call: NA; cdr3_nt: TGTGCCAGCAGTTACTTTGCCGGGACCTACGAGCAGTACTTC; cdr3_aa: CASSYFAGTYEQYF
clone_size: NA; cdr3_length: 15; j_call: TRBJ1-1; v_call: TRBV4-3; d_call: TRBD1; cdr3_nt: TGCGCCAGCAGCCACCTAACAGGGGTTGCCACTGAAGCTTTCTTT; cdr3_aa: CASSHLTGVATEAFF
clone_size: NA; cdr3_length: 14; j_call: TRBJ1-5; v_call: TRBV19; d_call: NA; cdr3_nt: TGTGCCAGTAGTGTCAGGGGCACTAATCAGCCCCAGCATTTT; cdr3_aa: CASSVRGTNQPQHF
clone_size: NA; cdr3_length: 14; j_call: TRBJ2-4; v_call: TRBV7-2; d_call: TRBD1; cdr3_nt: TGTGCCAGCAGCCTTCGACAGGGGGTGAACATTCAGTACTTC; cdr3_aa: CASSLRQGVNIQYF